This T cell receptor (beta chain) was identified during a study of Ad26.COV2.S vaccination and SARS-CoV-2 variants. Here immunoSEQ multiplex PCR was the method, and the copy in TCRdb shows in-frame clones only, minus some. This table holds 510,000 or so clones, roughly 89% found once. The treatment was: some 20 received Ad26.COV2.S at low or high dose, single or two shots; 5 received placebo; per-sample allocation not given. Sampling happened 63 days after the first vaccine or placebo injection. The CDR3 has 16 residues. The junction had 4 bases not matched to a gene; V was cut back by 5 bases and J by 5 bases. Per germline, CDR1 SEHNR and CDR2 FQNEAQ (reference sequence).

The sample in question was peripheral blood, obtained in a trial of Ad26.COV2.S vaccine versus placebo. The chain links TRBV7-9 to TRBJ2-2; 14 bases fit TRBD2. The source of this sequence is a person aged 18 to 59 who received the Ad26.COV2.S COVID-19 vaccine or a placebo. CDR3 coding DNA: TGTGCCAGCAGCGCAGGACTAGCGGGAGGAACCGGGGAGCTGTTTTTT. This gives the protein CASSAGLAGGTGELFF.